Shown below are 3 T cell receptor beta chains from a single sample sequenced in a study of Tregs in tolerant kidney transplant recipients. Assay: immunoSEQ multiplex PCR; the TCRdb copy retains only in-frame clones and omits some. The sample records 200,000 to 300,000 clones, 65% to 85% being singletons. Sequenced sample: CD4+ T cells from blood. The receptors were sampled from a human donor in good health.

This chain uses TRBV29-1 with TRBJ2-7, with D perhaps assigned TRBD1 or TRBD2 (6 bases each). The V gene's germline CDR1 is SQVTM and CDR2 ANQGSEA. CDR3 size: 13 residues. Trimming took off 5 bases at V and 0 bases at J, with 11 bases between the two ends. The CDR3 protein is CSVLGGSSYEQYF. For the CDR3, the DNA is TGCAGCGTTTTGGGGGGCAGCTCCTACGAGCAGTACTTC.

The V call is TRBV10-3, the J call TRBJ2-7, with 8 bases matching TRBD1. Losses at the gene ends were 4 bases for V and 0 bases for J; bases not matched to a gene: 5. In germline, CDR1 is ENHRY, CDR2 SYGVKD. The CDR3 length is 15 residues. CDR3 nucleotides: TGTGCCATCAGTGCCTCCGGGACAGGCTCCTACGAGCAGTACTTC. Residues: CAISASGTGSYEQYF.

This CDR3 reads CASSYSIGRGETQYF. CDR3 DNA sequence: TGTGCCAGCAGTTACTCAATCGGGAGAGGAGAGACCCAGTACTTC. The chain recombines TRBV6-5 with TRBJ2-5; a possible D gene is TRBD2 (6 bases). Germline CDR1 and CDR2: MNHEY and SVGAGI. The CDR3 is 15 amino acids. The ends were cut back, 0 bases at V and 4 bases at J, with 12 bases in the middle.